These 5 T cell receptor beta chains were all obtained from the same sample, sequenced in a study of cytomegalovirus exposure and HLA in healthy donors. Researchers ran the PCR with 60 Vbeta and 13 Jbeta primers. Here immunoSEQ multiplex PCR was the method, and the copy in TCRdb shows in-frame clones only, minus some. Of about 200,000 clones in the sample, more than 75% were seen once. Sequencing was performed on PBMCs. The receptors come from a male donor in good health and CMV-seronegative.

This clone occurred a few times. The V call is TRBV6-1, the J call TRBJ1-1; 9 bases align to TRBD1. The CDR3 extends over 15 amino acids. The germline CDR1 and CDR2 sequences are MNHNS and SASEGT. J lost 1 base, V lost 6 bases, and 6 bases had no gene match. This chain's CDR3 is CASRSRQGGNTEAFF. DNA of the CDR3: TGTGCCAGCAGGTCACGACAGGGGGGGAACACTGAAGCTTTCTTT.

The V call is TRBV29-1, the J call TRBJ1-2, with a tentative D call TRBD1 (5 bases). The CDR3 has 12 residues. The V end was cut by 5 bases, the J end by 3 bases, with 10 bases between. Germline V lookup: CDR1 SQVTM, CDR2 ANQGSEA. The CDR3 loop reads CSVQGRDYGYTF. Here the CDR3 DNA reads TGCAGCGTTCAGGGCAGGGACTATGGCTACACCTTC.

This chain links TRBV11-2 with TRBJ2-2; 9 bases fit TRBD2. This CDR3 spans 17 amino acids. Unmatched junction bases numbered 8, after V lost 1 base and J lost 5 bases. The germline V gene encodes CDR1 SGHAT and CDR2 FQNNGV. The chain's CDR3 is CASSLVGGSGSTGELFF. As DNA, the CDR3 is TGTGCCAGCAGCTTAGTAGGGGGTAGCGGGAGTACCGGGGAGCTGTTTTTT.

The V and J genes are TRBV11-2 and TRBJ2-1; maybe TRBD2 (5 bases). V was cut by 3 bases and J by 9 bases, with 12 bases left in between. This CDR3 is built from 13 residues. Germline V gene lookup returns CDR1 SGHAT and CDR2 FQNNGV. The CDR3 spells CASSLSGVGEQFF. CDR3 coding DNA: TGTGCCAGCAGCTTGTCCGGGGTCGGTGAGCAGTTCTTC.

This chain joins TRBV4-1 and TRBJ2-5, with D possibly being TRBD2 (5 bases). Germline V CDR1 and CDR2: MGHRA, YSYEKL. Trimming left V 0 bases short and J 5 bases short, with 22 bases between. The CDR3 consists of 18 residues. DNA for the CDR3: TGCGCCAGCAGCCAAGATGGCGGTTCCCCGGGAAGACGTGAGACCCAGTACTTC. Amino acids: CASSQDGGSPGRRETQYF.